The 31 T cell receptor beta chains listed next were all sequenced from one sample in a study of blood T cells in healthy people across ages (dated by TCRdb to 2013 to 2016). The library was prepared using 5' RACE. Sequenced on an Illumina HiSeq 2500. A second PCR of roughly 7 to 11 cycles was performed with a sample-barcoded 5' primer and a J-beta primer mix. The public reads were reanalyzed by TCRdb: fastp trimming at Q25, MiXCR alignment, in-frame beta chains only. Rows with a matching CDR3 protein are joined into one entry that keeps the most common DNA and genes. The sample data list 2 million or so distinct CDR3 sequences, and around 48% of these were observed just once. Of the sample, roughly 2% is held by the ten largest clones. Source material: blood. These receptors all come from a middle-aged woman in good health.

Comment on this clonotype: One end of the junction does not line up with germline, which may come from a read error. V is TRBV7-2 and J is TRBJ1-1; possible D gene TRBD1, 6 bases. This CDR3 has 13 amino acids. Germline lookup yields CDR1 SGHTA and CDR2 FQGNSA. The DNA of the CDR3 is TGTGCCAGCAGGCCCCCCCGGGACACTGGAGCTTTCTTT. Amino acid sequence: CASRPPRDTGAFF.

The rearrangement joins TRBV2 to TRBJ1-4; weak D call: TRBD1 (6 bases). Germline CDR1 reads SNHLY; CDR2 reads FYNNEI. This CDR3 is 14 amino acids long. Trimming stripped 7 bases from V and 4 bases from J, with 13 bases between. CDR3 sequence: CASTGHAINEKLFF. CDR3 DNA: TGTGCCAGCACGGGACACGCTATTAATGAAAAACTGTTTTTT. Looking up the rest from reference TRBV2 and TRBJ1-4 gives the full variable domain: EPEVTQTPSHQVTQMGQEVILRCVPISNHLYFYWYRQILGQKVEFLVSFYNNEISEKSEIFDDQFSVERPDGSNFTLKIRSTKLEDSAMYFCASTGHAINEKLFFGSGTQLSVL.

This clonotype was seen only a few times. V usage is TRBV20-1 and J usage is TRBJ1-2, with D possibly being TRBD1 (6 bases). The CDR3 extends over 16 amino acids. V gave up 5 bases and J gave up 2 bases, with 21 bases separating them. Germline V CDR1 and CDR2: DFQATT, SNEGSKA (reference sequence). CDR3 sequence: CSALSRGAQENYGYTF. CDR3 sequence (DNA): TGCAGTGCTCTTAGTCGGGGGGCGCAGGAAAACTATGGCTACACCTTC.

The chain recombines TRBV5-1 with TRBJ2-5; TRBD2 matches at 12 bases. The CDR3 sequence is 16 residues long. With 2 bases clipped from V and 0 bases from J, the junction kept 2 bases outside the gene matches. CDR1 SGHRS and CDR2 YFSETQ come from the germline V gene. CDR3 sequence: CASSFGLAGHQETQYF. CDR3 sequence (DNA): TGCGCCAGCAGCTTCGGACTAGCGGGGCACCAAGAGACCCAGTACTTC.

This chain links TRBV4-3 with TRBJ2-3, with 7 bases fitting TRBD2. The V gene's germline CDR1 is LGHNA and CDR2 YSLEER. V lost 1 base, J lost 6 bases, and 7 bases stayed unmatched. The CDR3 sequence is 15 residues long. CDR3 bases: TGCGCCAGCAGCCAAGTGGGAGGGGAGGTTGATACGCAGTATTTT. This gives the protein CASSQVGGEVDTQYF.

This chain uses TRBV28 with TRBJ2-1, with D possibly TRBD1 on 6 matching bases. This CDR3 spans 13 amino acids. CDR1 and CDR2 (germline): MDHEN, SYDVKM. The V end lost 6 bases, the J end lost 9 bases, and 15 bases lay between the germline ends. CDR3 bases: TGTGCCAGCAGAAATTCAGGGGTTGGTGAGCAGTTCTTC. Translated, it gives CASRNSGVGEQFF.

V and J are TRBV6-5 and TRBJ2-5; D may be TRBD1 (5 bases). Gene TRBJ2-7 matches the end of the DNA better, so the J call may be wrong. Germline V gene lookup returns CDR1 MNHEY and CDR2 SVGAGI. The CDR3 runs 15 residues. The CDR3 DNA reads as TGTGCCAGCAGCCTTACAGGTACAATGGCGGACGAGCAGTACTTC. Translating it yields CASSLTGTMADEQYF.

A few counts support this clonotype. The chain recombines TRBV27 with TRBJ2-1; D may be TRBD1 (5 bases). Germline lookup yields CDR1 MNHEY and CDR2 SMNVEV (reference sequence). The CDR3 extends over 14 amino acids. V was trimmed by 2 bases and J by 8 bases, leaving 13 bases between them. The CDR3 is CASSLGQIAHEQFF. The DNA for the CDR3 is TGTGCCAGCAGTTTAGGACAAATAGCACATGAGCAGTTCTTC.

The rearrangement uses TRBV10-3 and TRBJ1-5; 7 bases fit TRBD1. In germline, CDR1 is ENHRY, CDR2 SYGVKD. The CDR3 contains 15 residues. The J segment lost 0 bases and the V segment lost 6 bases, leaving 5 bases of the junction unmatched. DNA of the CDR3: TGTGCCATCAGCACGACAGGGTCTAGCAATCAGCCCCAGCATTTT. Amino acid sequence: CAISTTGSSNQPQHF.

This clonotype was seen a handful of times. The J gene is TRBJ2-7, the V gene TRBV6-2 or TRBV6-3; TRBD1 agrees at 11 bases. Per germline, CDR1 MNHEY and CDR2 SVGEGT. The V and J ends lost 6 bases and 0 bases, in that order; junction bases with no gene match: 7. The CDR3 spans 16 residues. This CDR3 is CASSGQGARSSYEQYF. The CDR3 region has the DNA TGTGCCAGCAGCGGACAGGGGGCGAGGAGCTCCTACGAGCAGTACTTC.

The V call is TRBV3-1, the J call TRBJ1-4; D is possibly TRBD1 (5 bases). The CDR3 is 13 residues long. Germline values: CDR1 LGHDT, CDR2 YNNKEL (reference sequence). Trimming pared 1 base from V and 13 bases from J, leaving 13 bases between. The CDR3 coding sequence is TGTGCCAGCAGCCAAGGGACACCCGGGAGACTGTTTTTT. Protein product: CASSQGTPGRLFF.

The V gene is TRBV29-1, the J gene TRBJ1-2; the D gene is possibly TRBD1 (5 bases). Trimming shortened V by 2 bases and J by 3 bases, and 16 bases separated the two germline ends. Germline V lookup: CDR1 SQVTM, CDR2 ANQGSEA. The CDR3 sequence is 15 residues long. The CDR3 is CSVEMGGAPDYGYTF. The DNA of the CDR3 is TGCAGCGTTGAAATGGGGGGTGCGCCTGACTATGGCTACACCTTC.

The chain employs TRBV5-1 and TRBJ1-6; 10 bases fit TRBD1. V was clipped by 2 bases and J by 6 bases; unmatched bases: 5. The CDR3 consists of 16 residues. The germline V gene encodes CDR1 SGHRS and CDR2 YFSETQ. CDR3: CASSLQGQGPNSPLHF. The DNA of the CDR3 is TGCGCCAGCAGCTTACAGGGACAGGGGCCTAATTCACCCCTCCACTTT.

This chain joins TRBV5-1 and TRBJ2-3, with 11 bases lining up with TRBD2. The CDR3 is made up of 15 amino acids. The V segment lost 0 bases and the J segment 10 bases; nucleotides outside the gene matches: 7. From germline, CDR1 is SGHRS and CDR2 YFSETQ. The CDR3 bases are TGCGCCAGCAGCTTGGCAACTAGCGGGGGCTCAGCGCAGTATTTT. It encodes CASSLATSGGSAQYF. Combining the CDR3 with reference TRBV5-1 and TRBJ2-3 gives the whole variable domain KAGVTQTPRYLIKTRGQQVTLSCSPISGHRSVSWYQQTPGQGLQFLFEYFSETQRNKGNFPGRFSGRQFSNSRSEMNVSTLELGDSALYLCASSLATSGGSAQYFGPGTRLTVL.

CDR3 amino acids: CASRRRRDSSYEQYF. The DNA of the CDR3 is TGTGCCAGCAGGAGGAGGAGGGATAGCTCCTACGAGCAGTACTTC. The chain couples TRBV6-5 to TRBJ2-7, with a tentative D call TRBD2 (6 bases). The CDR3 runs 15 residues. The V end was cut by 6 bases, the J end by 0 bases, with 15 bases between. Germline CDR1 is MNHEY and CDR2 is SVGAGI.

V is TRBV20-1 and J is TRBJ2-3, with 9 bases lining up with TRBD1. The germline V gene encodes CDR1 DFQATT and CDR2 SNEGSKA (reference sequence). This CDR3 is built from 14 residues. V gave up 3 bases and J gave up 4 bases; unmatched junction bases: 5. DNA for the CDR3: TGCAGTGCTAGCGGGACAGGGCCCTCAGATACGCAGTATTTT. Translating gives CSASGTGPSDTQYF.

This clonotype appeared a few times. The V gene is TRBV7-2, the J gene TRBJ2-3, with D unclear. The germline V and J ends were trimmed by 1 base and 4 bases, with 9 bases remaining between them. Germline V gene data show CDR1 as SGHTA and CDR2 as FQGNSA. The CDR3 contains 14 residues. The CDR3 region is CASSLEYFSDTQYF. The CDR3 DNA reads as TGTGCCAGCAGCTTAGAGTACTTCTCAGATACGCAGTATTTT.

CDR3 loop: CASSPPRGSNYGYTF. CDR3 DNA: TGCGCCAGCAGCCCACCCCGGGGGTCCAACTATGGCTACACCTTC. The chain is built from TRBV4-3 and TRBJ1-2; possible D gene TRBD1, 5 bases. V shed 4 bases and J shed 2 bases, with 14 bases lying between them. The length of the CDR3 is 15 residues. CDR1 and CDR2 from the germline V gene are LGHNA and YSLEER.

The J gene is TRBJ2-1, the V gene TRBV6-5; 9 bases map to TRBD1. The CDR3 has 15 residues. J gave up 9 bases and V 2 bases, and 8 bases lay outside the gene matches. Germline CDR1 is MNHEY and CDR2 is SVGAGI. As DNA, the CDR3 is TGTGCCAGCAGTTACAGTAAGACAGGGGGTCGTGAGCAGTTCTTC. Translating it yields CASSYSKTGGREQFF.

The DNA of the CDR3 is TGTGCCAGTCCAGGGGACAATGAGCAGTTCTTC. This sequence encodes CASPGDNEQFF. J is TRBJ2-1 and V is TRBV2, with D maybe TRBD1 (6 bases). Germline CDR1 is SNHLY and CDR2 is FYNNEI. The CDR3 covers 11 residues. V was shortened by 9 bases and J by 5 bases, with 8 bases between the two germline ends.

Only a few counts were recorded for this clonotype. The chain links TRBV5-1 to TRBJ2-5, with 7 bases that match TRBD2. V lost 4 bases to trimming and J lost 1 base; unmatched junction nucleotides: 7. CDR3 length: 15 amino acids. The germline CDR1 and CDR2 sequences are SGHRS and YFSETQ. The CDR3 protein is CASSGSSGAQETQYF. CDR3 nucleotide sequence: TGCGCCAGCAGCGGGTCAAGCGGGGCCCAAGAGACCCAGTACTTC.

This clonotype was recorded a few times. This chain joins TRBV11-2 and TRBJ2-3, with unresolved D. The CDR3 runs to 14 residues. V was shortened by 10 bases and J by 0 bases, with 14 bases between the two germline ends. Looked up from germline, CDR1 is SGHAT and CDR2 is FQNNGV. The CDR3 sequence is CAIEGIPSTDTQYF. CDR3 nucleotides: TGTGCCATCGAAGGTATCCCTAGCACAGATACGCAGTATTTT.

The gene calls are TRBV29-1 and TRBJ2-7; TRBD1 agrees at 7 bases. CDR1 and CDR2 (germline): SQVTM, ANQGSEA. Trimming at V came to 5 bases and at J to 3 bases, leaving 10 bases not matched to a gene. This CDR3 is built from 14 residues. CDR3 bases: TGCAGCGTTTTAGGCCGGGGACAGCTCTACGAGCAGTACTTC. Amino acid sequence: CSVLGRGQLYEQYF.

This rearrangement joins TRBV27 to TRBJ2-5, with D possibly being TRBD1 (6 bases). The CDR3 runs 15 residues. The V end was cut by 5 bases, the J end by 0 bases, with 13 bases between. From germline, CDR1 is MNHEY and CDR2 SMNVEV (reference sequence). The CDR3 nucleotides are TGTGCCAGCAGTCCTTACAGGGCCTACCAAGAGACCCAGTACTTC. Encoded protein: CASSPYRAYQETQYF.

This clonotype has a single count. One junction end disagrees with the germline gene, perhaps due to a read error. The chain uses TRBV29-1 and TRBJ2-7; TRBD2 is a possible D gene (6 bases). The CDR3 loop spans 15 amino acids. In germline, CDR1 is SQVTM, CDR2 ANQGSEA. CDR3 sequence (DNA): TGCAGCGTTTTACTGCGGGACCGTCTCACCTACGGGCAGTACTTC. This sequence encodes CSVLLRDRLTYGQYF.

The V call is TRBV7-8, the J call TRBJ2-6; D remains ambiguous. Germline-derived CDR1 and CDR2 are SGHVS and FQNEAQ. Deletions cut 4 bases from V and 13 bases from J, with 8 bases between. CDR3 size: 11 residues. DNA of the CDR3: TGTGCCAGCAGCTCAGGATTGGTCCTGACTTTC. Protein product: CASSSGLVLTF. The complete variable domain, with remaining parts taken from reference TRBV7-8 and TRBJ2-6, reads GAGVSQSPRYKVAKRGQDVALRCDPISGHVSLFWYQQALGQGPEFLTYFQNEAQLDKSGLPSDRFFAERPEGSVSTLKIQRTQQEDSAVYLCASSSGLVLTFGAGSRLTVL.

V and J are TRBV6-5 and TRBJ1-6; 10 nucleotides match TRBD1. CDR1 MNHEY and CDR2 SVGAGI come from the germline V gene. CDR3 length equals 17 residues. V lost 2 bases, J lost 7 bases, and 8 bases stayed unmatched. CDR3 loop: CASSYRDRGMWNSPLHF. The CDR3 region has the DNA TGTGCCAGCAGTTACCGGGACAGGGGAATGTGGAATTCACCCCTCCACTTT.

This clonotype was seen more than once but under ten times. The chain joins TRBV6-5 to TRBJ2-5; a possible D gene is TRBD2 (7 bases). The CDR3 consists of 14 residues. Trimming left V 0 bases short and J 5 bases short, with 10 bases between. Germline V gene sequence: CDR1 MNHEY, CDR2 SVGAGI. The CDR3 spells CASSYSGGHETQYF. The CDR3 coding sequence is TGTGCCAGCAGTTACTCGGGGGGGCACGAGACCCAGTACTTC.

V is TRBV11-1 and J is TRBJ2-1, with D unresolved. Trimming cost V 1 base and J 8 bases, with 9 bases left between them. CDR1 is SGHAT, CDR2 FQDESV, per germline (reference sequence). The CDR3 is 13 amino acids. The CDR3 nucleotides are TGTGCCAGCAGCTTAGTAGCCCGGTATGAGCAGTTCTTC. Protein sequence: CASSLVARYEQFF.

This clonotype has a count of ten or more. The chain uses TRBV7-9 and TRBJ1-1; no reliable D call. This CDR3 is 13 amino acids long. CDR1 and CDR2 from the germline V gene are SEHNR and FQNEAQ (reference sequence). Trimming left V 2 bases short and J 2 bases short, with 6 bases between. This CDR3 is CASSLQVNTEAFF. For the CDR3, the DNA is TGTGCCAGCAGCTTACAGGTAAACACTGAAGCTTTCTTT.

The chain combines TRBV28 with TRBJ2-6; D could derive from TRBD1 or TRBD2 (6 bases each). V lost 7 bases, J lost 2 bases, and 15 bases lay in between. There are 16 residues in the CDR3. Germline V gene lookup returns CDR1 MDHEN and CDR2 SYDVKM. The CDR3 loop reads CASKGGGIAGANVLTF. CDR3 bases: TGTGCCAGCAAAGGAGGGGGGATAGCTGGGGCCAACGTCCTGACTTTC.